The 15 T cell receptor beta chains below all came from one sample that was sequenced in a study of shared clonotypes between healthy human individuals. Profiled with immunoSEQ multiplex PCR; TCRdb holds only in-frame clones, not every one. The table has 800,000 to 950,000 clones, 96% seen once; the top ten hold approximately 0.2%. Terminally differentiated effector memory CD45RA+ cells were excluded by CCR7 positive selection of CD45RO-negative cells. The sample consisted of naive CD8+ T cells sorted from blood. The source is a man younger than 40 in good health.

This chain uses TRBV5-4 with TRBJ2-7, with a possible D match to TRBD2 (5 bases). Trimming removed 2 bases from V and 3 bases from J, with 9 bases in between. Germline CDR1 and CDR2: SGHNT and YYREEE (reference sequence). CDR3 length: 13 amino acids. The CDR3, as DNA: TGTGCCAGCAGCTTAGGAGAGGGCTACGAGCAGTACTTC. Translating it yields CASSLGEGYEQYF.

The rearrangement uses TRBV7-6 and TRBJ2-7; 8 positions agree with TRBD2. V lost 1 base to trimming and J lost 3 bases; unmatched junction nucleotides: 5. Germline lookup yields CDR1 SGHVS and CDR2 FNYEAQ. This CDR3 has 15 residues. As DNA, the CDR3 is TGTGCCAGCAGCTTAGACGGTAGCGGGAACTACGAGCAGTACTTC. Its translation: CASSLDGSGNYEQYF.

The DNA of the CDR3 is TGTGCCTGGATCGGGCCAGGAACCTACGAGCAGTACTTC. It yields the protein CAWIGPGTYEQYF. V is TRBV30 and J is TRBJ2-7; D gene ambiguous. CDR3 length equals 13 residues. Germline V gene sequence: CDR1 GTSNPN, CDR2 SVGIG (reference sequence). Trimming cost V 4 bases and J 2 bases, with 12 bases left between them.

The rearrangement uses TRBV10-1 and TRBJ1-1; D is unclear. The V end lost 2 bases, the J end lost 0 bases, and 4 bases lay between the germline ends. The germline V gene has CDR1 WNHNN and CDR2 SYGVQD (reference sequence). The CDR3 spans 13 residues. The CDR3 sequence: CASSEGMNTEAFF. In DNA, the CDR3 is TGCGCCAGCAGTGAGGGTATGAACACTGAAGCTTTCTTT.

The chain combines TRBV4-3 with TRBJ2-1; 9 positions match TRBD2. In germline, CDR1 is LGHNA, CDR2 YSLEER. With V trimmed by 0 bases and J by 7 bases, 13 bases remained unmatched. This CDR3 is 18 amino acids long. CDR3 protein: CASSQDRLAGALQNEQFF. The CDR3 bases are TGCGCCAGCAGCCAAGACCGTTTAGCGGGAGCCCTCCAAAATGAGCAGTTCTTC.

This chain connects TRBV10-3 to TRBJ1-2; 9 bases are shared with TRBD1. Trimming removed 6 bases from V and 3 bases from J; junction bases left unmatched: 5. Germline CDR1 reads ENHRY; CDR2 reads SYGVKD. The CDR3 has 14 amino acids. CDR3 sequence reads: CAISPGQGYYGYTF. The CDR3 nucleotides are TGTGCCATCAGCCCGGGACAGGGATACTATGGCTACACCTTC.

CDR3 DNA sequence: TGCGCCAGCAGCCAAGATCACGAGAGAGGGATCTACGAGCAGTACTTC. Its protein is CASSQDHERGIYEQYF. J is TRBJ2-7 and V is TRBV4-1, with a tentative D call TRBD2 (5 bases). The germline gives CDR1 MGHRA, CDR2 YSYEKL. The CDR3 runs 16 residues. The V end was cut by 0 bases, the J end by 3 bases, with 15 bases between.

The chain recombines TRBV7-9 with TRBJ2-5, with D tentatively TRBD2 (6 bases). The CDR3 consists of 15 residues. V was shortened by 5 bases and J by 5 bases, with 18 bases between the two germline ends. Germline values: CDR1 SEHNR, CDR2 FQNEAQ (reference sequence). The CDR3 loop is CASSAFFGGVETQYF. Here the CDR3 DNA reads TGTGCCAGCAGCGCCTTTTTTGGAGGGGTGGAGACCCAGTACTTC. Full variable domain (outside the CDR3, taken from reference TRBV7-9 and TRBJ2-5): DTGVSQNPRHKITKRGQNVTFRCDPISEHNRLYWYRQTLGQGPEFLTYFQNEAQLEKSRLLSDRFSAERPKGSFSTLEIQRTEQGDSAMYLCASSAFFGGVETQYFGPGTRLLVL.

The CDR3 DNA reads TGTGCCAGCAGTGGATTAGCTAACGCGGGGGAGCAGTACTTC. Residues: CASSGLANAGEQYF. The V call is TRBV2, the J call TRBJ2-7; a weak D match, TRBD2 (6 bases). V was pared by 4 bases and J by 7 bases, with 17 bases between. Germline V CDR1 and CDR2: SNHLY, FYNNEI. This CDR3 is 14 amino acids long.

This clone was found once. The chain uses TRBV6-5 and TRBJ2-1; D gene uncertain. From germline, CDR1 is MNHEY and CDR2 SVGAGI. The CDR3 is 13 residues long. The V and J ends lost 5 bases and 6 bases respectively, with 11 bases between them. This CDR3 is CASSVLRGNEQFF. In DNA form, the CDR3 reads TGTGCCAGCAGTGTCCTCCGCGGCAATGAGCAGTTCTTC.

The CDR3 bases are TGTGCCAGCAGCCGGCCGGGGGGGCGAGGGACAGATACGCAGTATTTT. This encodes CASSRPGGRGTDTQYF. The gene calls are TRBV14 and TRBJ2-3; 8 bases agree with TRBD2. Germline V CDR1 and CDR2: SGHDN, FVKESK. V lost 4 bases to trimming and J lost 3 bases; unmatched junction nucleotides: 9. The CDR3 has 16 residues.

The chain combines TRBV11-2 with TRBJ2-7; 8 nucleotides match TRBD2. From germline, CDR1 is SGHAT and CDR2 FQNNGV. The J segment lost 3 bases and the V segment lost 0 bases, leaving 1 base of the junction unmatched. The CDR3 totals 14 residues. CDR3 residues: CASSLDLAGYEQYF. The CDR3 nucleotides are TGTGCCAGCAGCTTAGACCTAGCGGGCTACGAGCAGTACTTC.

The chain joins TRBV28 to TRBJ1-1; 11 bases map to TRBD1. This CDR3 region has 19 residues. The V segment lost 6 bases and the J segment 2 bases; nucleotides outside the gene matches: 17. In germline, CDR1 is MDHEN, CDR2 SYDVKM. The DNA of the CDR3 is TGTGCCAGCAGCCAACACCTTACCAGGGGACAGGGGGTAAACACTGAAGCTTTCTTT. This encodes CASSQHLTRGQGVNTEAFF.

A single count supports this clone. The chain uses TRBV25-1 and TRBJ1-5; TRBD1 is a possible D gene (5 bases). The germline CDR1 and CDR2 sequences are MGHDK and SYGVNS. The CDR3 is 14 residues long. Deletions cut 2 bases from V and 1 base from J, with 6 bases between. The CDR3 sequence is CASSEGGSNQPQHF. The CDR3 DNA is TGTGCCAGCAGTGAAGGGGGGAGCAATCAGCCCCAGCATTTT.

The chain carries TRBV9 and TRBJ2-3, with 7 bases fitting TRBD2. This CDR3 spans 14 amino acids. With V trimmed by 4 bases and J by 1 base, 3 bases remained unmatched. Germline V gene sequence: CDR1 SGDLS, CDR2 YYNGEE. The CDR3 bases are TGTGCCAGCAGCTCCCGGGGGGGCACAGATACGCAGTATTTT. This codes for CASSSRGGTDTQYF. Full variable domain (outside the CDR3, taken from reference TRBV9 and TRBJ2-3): DSGVTQTPKHLITATGQRVTLRCSPRSGDLSVYWYQQSLDQGLQFLIQYYNGEERAKGNILERFSAQQFPDLHSELNLSSLELGDSALYFCASSSRGGTDTQYFGPGTRLTVL.